A selection of T cell receptor beta chains follows, all from one sample in a study of T cell responses to AZD1222 COVID-19 vaccine. The repertoire was sequenced with immunoSEQ multiplex PCR; TCRdb's copy has only in-frame clones and lacks some. The sample has 86,000 or so clones; 80% to 95% are singletons. The sequences come from peripheral blood, collected 28 days after the second AZD1222 dose. These receptors were obtained from an adult who received the AZD1222 COVID-19 vaccine. CDR3s include the opening cysteine and the closing phenylalanine or tryptophan. A D gene is named only where the DNA matches it firmly. The listing skips clone size in some rows; elsewhere it reads once, few, many or a size class.

CASSESGATKNIQYF	TGTGCCAGCAGTGAATCAGGAGCAACCAAAAACATTCAGTACTTC	TRBJ2-4	TRBV6-1	once	15	-
CASSLTGSNQPQHF	TGTGCCAGCAGCTTAACAGGGAGCAATCAGCCCCAGCATTTT	TRBJ1-5	TRBV7-9	-	14	-
CASSFGYEQYF	TGTGCCAGCAGTTTCGGATACGAGCAGTACTTC	TRBJ2-7	TRBV12-3/TRBV12-4	few	11	-
CASTPKGGYTF	TGTGCCAGCACCCCAAAAGGGGGCTACACCTTC	TRBJ1-2	TRBV21-1	few	11	-
CSGKGSSYNEQFF	TGCAGCGGCAAAGGGAGCTCCTACAATGAGCAGTTCTTC	TRBJ2-1	TRBV29-1	-	13	-
CAWVGQGNEKLFF	TGTGCCTGGGTTGGACAGGGGAATGAAAAACTGTTTTTT	TRBJ1-4	TRBV30	-	13	TRBD1
CASSTGTGTTNEKLFF	TGTGCCAGCAGCACGGGGACAGGGACAACTAATGAAAAACTGTTTTTT	TRBJ1-4	TRBV13	-	16	TRBD1
CASSGRALAYEQYF	TGTGCCTCTAGCGGGAGGGCCCTGGCCTACGAGCAGTACTTC	TRBJ2-7	TRBV30	once	14	TRBD2
CASSRRGQQNTEAFF	TGTGCCAGCAGCCGAAGGGGTCAGCAGAACACTGAAGCTTTCTTT	TRBJ1-1	TRBV3-1/TRBV3-2	-	15	-
CASSLRRGRHNSPLHF	TGTGCCAGCAGTCTCCGTCGGGGGCGTCATAATTCACCCCTCCACTTT	TRBJ1-6	TRBV28	once	16	-
CASRLREGTGLSNQPQHF	TGTGCCAGCAGGCTCCGGGAGGGAACAGGCCTAAGCAATCAGCCCCAGCATTTT	TRBJ1-5	TRBV28	-	18	-
CASSPGRDRVDFTEAFF	TGTGCCAGCAGCCCTGGCAGGGACAGGGTTGATTTCACTGAAGCTTTCTTT	TRBJ1-1	TRBV7-9	-	17	TRBD1
CASTDRVTGNTIYF	TGTGCCAGCACCGATCGGGTAACTGGAAACACCATATATTTT	TRBJ1-3	TRBV19	-	14	-
CASLPEGRVDTGELFF	TGCGCCAGCCTACCGGAGGGAAGAGTCGACACCGGGGAGCTGTTTTTT	TRBJ2-2	TRBV5-1	-	16	-
CASSLGFGGNNEKLFF	TGTGCCAGCAGCTTAGGTTTCGGTGGGAATAATGAAAAACTGTTTTTT	TRBJ1-4	TRBV11-2	-	16	-
CASNLGGAGYGYTF	TGTGCCAGCAATTTGGGGGGCGCGGGCTATGGCTACACCTTC	TRBJ1-2	TRBV28	-	14	-